The following is a T cell receptor beta chain sequence with its context. This CDR3 comprises 12 residues. Between the trimmed V and J ends, which lost 1 base and 7 bases, there was a span of 7 bases. The sample belongs to a study of blood T cell repertoires in COVID-19. Overall study: Spain, Italy and the United States supplied samples that represented acute and convalescent COVID-19.

Authors' data handling: It was from reference gene primer amplification that nucleated cell counts were estimated. Profiled with immunoSEQ multiplex PCR; TCRdb holds only in-frame clones, not every one. The V and J calls and clone size come from that table; D and trimming were worked out from the DNA. The data show hundreds of thousands of clones, nearly 90% seen once. The chain uses TRBV12-3 or TRBV12-4 and TRBJ1-1, with D possibly matching TRBD1 (5 bases). This TCR was recovered from a woman younger than 30 who had recovered from COVID-19. Sample: peripheral blood. The CDR3 reads CASSLGGGEAFF. In DNA, the CDR3 is TGTGCCAGCAGTTTAGGGGGGGGTGAAGCTTTCTTT.